A single sample is the source of the 14 T cell receptor beta chains below, sequenced in a study of blood T cell repertoires in COVID-19. Some clones are missing from TCRdb's copy, which holds only in-frame ones; the method was immunoSEQ multiplex PCR. Here the sample spans roughly 60,000 clones, roughly four fifths being singletons. Sequencing was carried out using peripheral blood. These receptors were taken from a woman aged 80 or over with acute or convalescent COVID-19.

The chain recombines TRBV15 with TRBJ1-6, with D tentatively TRBD1 (5 bases). Trimming stripped 4 bases from V and 8 bases from J, with 12 bases between. Germline V lookup: CDR1 LNHNV, CDR2 YYDKDF (reference sequence). This CDR3 has 14 residues. The DNA for the CDR3 is TGTGCCACCAGCACTCGTGTCAGGGATTCACCCCTCCACTTT. It yields the protein CATSTRVRDSPLHF.

The gene calls are TRBV29-1 and TRBJ1-5; 9 bases match TRBD1. V was clipped by 3 bases and J by 4 bases; unmatched bases: 4. Germline values: CDR1 SQVTM, CDR2 ANQGSEA. The CDR3 is made up of 14 amino acids. Here the CDR3 DNA reads TGCAGCGTTGAGACAGGGGGTAATAATCAGCCCCAGCATTTT. Encoded protein: CSVETGGNNQPQHF. The variable domain in full, completed from reference TRBV29-1 and TRBJ1-5, reads SAVISQKPSRDICQRGTSLTIQCQVDSQVTMMFWYRQQPGQSLTLIATANQGSEATYESGFVIDKFPISRPNLTFSTLTVSNMSPEDSSIYLCSVETGGNNQPQHFGDGTRLSIL.

This chain uses TRBV6-2 or TRBV6-3 with TRBJ2-5; weak D call: TRBD1 (5 bases). V was trimmed by 2 bases and J by 0 bases, leaving 10 bases between them. The length of the CDR3 is 15 residues. Germline lookup yields CDR1 MNHEY and CDR2 SVGEGT. CDR3 DNA: TGTGCCAGCAGTTACACAGGAATGTACCAAGAGACCCAGTACTTC. Translation: CASSYTGMYQETQYF.

The chain employs TRBV7-3 and TRBJ2-2, with 9 bases that match TRBD2. J lost 7 bases, V lost 1 base, and 4 bases had no gene match. CDR3 length equals 15 residues. From germline, CDR1 is SGHTA and CDR2 FQGTGA. The CDR3 spells CASSLRGGRVGELFF. The DNA of the CDR3 is TGTGCCAGCAGCTTAAGAGGCGGGAGGGTCGGGGAGCTGTTTTTT.

The rearrangement uses TRBV3-1 (or the pseudogene TRBV3-2) and TRBJ2-7; 11 positions agree with TRBD2. V was pared by 1 base and J by 4 bases, with 9 bases of the junction left unmatched. The CDR3 is made up of 17 amino acids. The germline V gene has CDR1 LGHDT and CDR2 YNNKEL (reference sequence). The CDR3 DNA sequence: TGTGCCAGCAGCCAAGCTTGGGTACTAGCGGGGGTATACGAGCAGTACTTC. Its protein product is CASSQAWVLAGVYEQYF.

This clone was observed a few times. This rearrangement joins TRBV10-3 to TRBJ1-5; a weak D match, TRBD1 (5 bases). Germline V gene sequence: CDR1 ENHRY, CDR2 SYGVKD. The CDR3 length is 14 residues. With 1 base removed from V and 5 bases from J, the gap between germline ends came to 9 bases. The CDR3 nucleotides are TGTGCCATCAGTGAGTGGAGGGGAGATCAGCCCCAGCATTTT. It translates to CAISEWRGDQPQHF.

The V call is TRBV11-2, the J call TRBJ2-7; D is perhaps TRBD1 (6 bases). Trimming took off 3 bases at V and 5 bases at J, with 8 bases between the two ends. Germline CDR1 is SGHAT and CDR2 is FQNNGV. The CDR3 is 12 amino acids. The DNA for the CDR3 is TGTGCCAGCAGCTTCAACAGGGACGAGCAGTACTTC. Translated, it gives CASSFNRDEQYF.

CDR3 nucleotide sequence: TGCGCCAGCAGCCAACAATTGACCGGGGAGCTGTTTTTT. It specifies CASSQQLTGELFF. The chain links TRBV5-1 to TRBJ2-2; D ambiguous. Trimming stripped 4 bases from V and 5 bases from J, with 9 bases between. Looked up from germline, CDR1 is SGHRS and CDR2 is YFSETQ. The CDR3 contains 13 residues.

Only one count was recorded for this clone. V usage is TRBV19 and J usage is TRBJ2-7; a possible D gene is TRBD1 (6 bases). Germline loops: CDR1 LNHDA, CDR2 SQIVND (reference sequence). The CDR3 covers 15 residues. Trimming left V 5 bases short and J 2 bases short, with 16 bases between. CDR3: CASSPGRGGTYEQYF. The CDR3 nucleotides read TGTGCCAGTAGTCCGGGGCGTGGGGGCACCTACGAGCAGTACTTC.

The chain uses TRBV6-2 or TRBV6-3 and TRBJ2-7; 9 bases line up with TRBD1. Per germline, CDR1 MNHEY and CDR2 SVGEGT. CDR3 length: 15 residues. The trim removed 4 bases at V and 4 bases at J, leaving 8 bases unmatched. The CDR3 DNA follows: TGTGCCAGCAGTTCCAGTCGGGACAGGGATTACGAGCAGTACTTC. Translating gives CASSSSRDRDYEQYF.

The V gene is TRBV5-6, the J gene TRBJ2-7, with D maybe TRBD1 (5 bases). There are 15 residues in the CDR3. The V end was cut by 1 base, the J end by 0 bases, with 11 bases between. Germline V gene data show CDR1 as SGHDT and CDR2 as YYEEEE. CDR3 sequence (DNA): TGTGCCAGCAGCTTGTTGGAAGGGGTCTCCTACGAGCAGTACTTC. Translation gives CASSLLEGVSYEQYF.

The chain recombines TRBV6-1 with TRBJ2-3, with TRBD2 matching 10 bases. Losses at the gene ends were 1 base for V and 6 bases for J; bases not matched to a gene: 7. The germline CDR1 and CDR2 sequences are MNHNS and SASEGT. The CDR3 sequence is 16 residues long. The CDR3: CASSEVERGGRDTQYF. DNA of the CDR3: TGTGCCAGCAGTGAAGTCGAGCGGGGGGGCAGGGATACGCAGTATTTT.

This sequence joins TRBV5-4 and TRBJ2-7; TRBD2 matches 7 bases. CDR3 length: 15 residues. CDR1 and CDR2 from the germline V gene are SGHNT and YYREEE (reference sequence). The V and J ends lost 2 bases and 1 base, in that order; junction bases with no gene match: 6. The CDR3 DNA reads as TGTGCCAGCAGCTTCGGGGGGATTAGATCCTACGAGCAGTACTTC. Translating gives CASSFGGIRSYEQYF.

CDR3 sequence: CAWSVGQGVTSISGNTIYF. CDR3 DNA: TGTGCCTGGAGTGTCGGACAGGGGGTCACATCGATCTCTGGAAACACCATATATTTT. The chain joins TRBV30 to TRBJ1-3; 10 bases align to TRBD1. V was pared by 0 bases and J by 0 bases, with 11 bases of the junction left unmatched. CDR3 length: 19 amino acids. The germline CDR1 and CDR2 sequences are GTSNPN and SVGIG (reference sequence). The full variable domain, its missing parts supplied by reference TRBV30 and TRBJ1-3, is SQTIHQWPATLVQPVGSPLSLECTVEGTSNPNLYWYRQAAGRGLQLLFYSVGIGQISSEVPQNLSASRPQDRQFILSSKKLLLSDSGFYLCAWSVGQGVTSISGNTIYFGEGSWLTVV.